One TCR beta chain is described in this entry. The data stem from a study of patients and donors after allogeneic stem cell transplantation. Germline lookup yields CDR1 SEHNR and CDR2 FQNEAQ (reference sequence). The CDR3 totals 15 residues. V dropped 5 bases and J dropped 6; count of bases not matched to a gene: 8. TCRdb redid the calling of the RT-PCR reads with MiXCR, one entry per CDR3 protein. In the table there are 150,000 to 200,000 distinct CDR3 sequences, 30% of which are singletons. The receptor comes from a human donor who was either an allogeneic HSCT recipient or a stem cell or donor lymphocyte infusion donor (not recorded which). It is not recorded whose cells these are; they may come from a transplant donor. The specimen sequenced was blood, either unsorted or a sorted T cell fraction (not recorded which). The chain carries TRBV7-9 and TRBJ2-2; 8 bases match TRBD2. The CDR3 nucleotides read TGTGCCAGCAGCCGACCAGCGGGAGAGGCCGGGGAGCTGTTTTTT. Translating it yields CASSRPAGEAGELFF.